This T cell receptor beta chain was recovered during a study of blood T cell repertoires in COVID-19. The overall study: T cells, B-cell-depleted T cells, or PBMCs supplied cDNA or gDNA.

In the source study's methods: Estimated nucleated cell counts came from reference gene primer amplification. Clones were read by immunoSEQ multiplex PCR, and TCRdb kept only the in-frame ones, dropping some. V and J calls and clone size are copied from that table; D and trimming were computed from the DNA. The sample holds around 300,000 clones, 90% seen once. V was cut by 5 bases and J by 4 bases, with 8 bases left in between. Germline CDR1 and CDR2: SEHNR and FQNEAQ (reference sequence). The length of the CDR3 is 13 residues. The cohort comprised adults aged roughly 18 to 90 years residing in 20 to 25 US areas.

This receptor was taken from a woman younger than 35 with acute COVID-19. V usage is TRBV7-9 and J usage is TRBJ2-2; D not resolved. What was sequenced was PBMCs or T cells enriched from blood (not recorded which). The DNA of the CDR3 is TGTGCCAGCAGCATACTAACCACCGGGGAGCTGTTTTTT. It codes for CASSILTTGELFF.